Below are 16 T cell receptor beta chains sequenced from a single sample in a study of T cell responses to AZD1222 COVID-19 vaccine. The method was immunoSEQ multiplex PCR; TCRdb's version includes in-frame clones alone and lacks a portion of them. The table shows 50,000 to 65,000 clones, with roughly 86% occurring only once. The material sequenced was peripheral blood, taken 28 days after the second AZD1222 dose. Source of these receptors: an adult who received the AZD1222 COVID-19 vaccine.

The V and J genes are TRBV10-2 and TRBJ2-5, with 9 bases that match TRBD2. The germline V gene has CDR1 WSHSY and CDR2 SAAADI. V lost 6 bases and J lost 5; bases outside the gene matches: 13. CDR3 length: 16 residues. Written as DNA, the CDR3 is TGCGCCAGCAGGGGGGCCGGGCTAGCGGGACGGGAGACCCAGTACTTC. Translated, it gives CASRGAGLAGRETQYF.

This rearrangement joins TRBV15 to TRBJ1-1; possibly TRBD1 for D (5 bases). Deletions cut 5 bases from V and 1 base from J, with 11 bases between. The CDR3 is made up of 14 amino acids. CDR1 LNHNV and CDR2 YYDKDF come from the germline V gene (reference sequence). CDR3 in amino acids: CATSGGDGNTEAFF. CDR3 nucleotides: TGTGCCACCAGCGGAGGGGACGGGAACACTGAAGCTTTCTTT.

This clone was recorded once. J is TRBJ1-1 and V is TRBV28; D is uncertain. This CDR3 is built from 15 residues. Germline V gene lookup returns CDR1 MDHEN and CDR2 SYDVKM. V was cut by 3 bases and J by 0 bases, with 11 bases left in between. CDR3 region: CASSLAGNMNTEAFF. CDR3 coding DNA: TGTGCCAGCAGTTTGGCAGGCAACATGAACACTGAAGCTTTCTTT.

J is TRBJ1-2 and V is TRBV5-6; D not certain. Trimming left V 4 bases short and J 2 bases short, with 15 bases between. The germline V gene encodes CDR1 SGHDT and CDR2 YYEEEE. The length of the CDR3 is 15 residues. The CDR3 loop is CASSGWPDRNYGYTF. The CDR3 bases are TGTGCCAGCAGCGGGTGGCCGGATAGGAACTATGGCTACACCTTC. The whole variable domain, filled in from reference TRBV5-6 and TRBJ1-2, reads DAGVTQSPTHLIKTRGQQVTLRCSPKSGHDTVSWYQQALGQGPQFIFQYYEEEERQRGNFPDRFSGHQFPNYSSELNVNALLLGDSALYLCASSGWPDRNYGYTFGSGTRLTVV.

The chain combines TRBV28 with TRBJ1-2; 7 bases are shared with TRBD1. The CDR3 totals 14 residues. V lost 3 bases, J lost 3 bases, and 4 bases stayed unmatched. The V gene's germline CDR1 is MDHEN and CDR2 SYDVKM. The CDR3 sequence is CASSFGQAYYGYTF. The DNA for the CDR3 is TGTGCCAGCAGTTTCGGACAGGCATACTATGGCTACACCTTC.

J is TRBJ2-7 and V is TRBV27, with a possible D match to TRBD2 (6 bases). V lost 9 bases and J 5 bases, leaving 11 bases between the germline ends. This CDR3 spans 11 amino acids. Germline-derived CDR1 and CDR2 are MNHEY and SMNVEV (reference sequence). The CDR3 here is CARWGENEQYF. Here the CDR3 DNA reads TGTGCCAGGTGGGGGGAAAACGAGCAGTACTTC.

This chain links TRBV4-2 with TRBJ2-7, with D perhaps TRBD1 or TRBD2 (6 bases each). CDR1 is LGHNA and CDR2 is YNFKEQ in the germline V gene. Trimming left V 0 bases short and J 0 bases short, with 15 bases between. The CDR3 is 17 amino acids. The CDR3 protein is CASSQDWGQGGSYEQYF. DNA for the CDR3: TGTGCCAGCAGCCAAGATTGGGGGCAGGGAGGCTCCTACGAGCAGTACTTC.

V gene TRBV4-1 combines with J gene TRBJ2-7, with D perhaps matching TRBD1 (5 bases). The CDR3 is 13 amino acids. Germline V lookup: CDR1 MGHRA, CDR2 YSYEKL. V dropped 0 bases and J dropped 4 bases, with 7 bases sitting between them. The CDR3 DNA reads as TGCGCCAGCAGCCAAGAGAAGGGGTACGAGCAGTACTTC. It encodes CASSQEKGYEQYF.

The rearrangement uses TRBV10-2 and TRBJ1-2; 10 bases fit TRBD1. The CDR3 consists of 14 residues. V was pared by 0 bases and J by 7 bases, with 2 bases of the junction left unmatched. Germline V gene sequence: CDR1 WSHSY, CDR2 SAAADI. The CDR3, as DNA: TGCGCCAGCAGTGAGTCGCGGGACAGGGGTGGCTACACCTTC. This codes for CASSESRDRGGYTF.

This chain connects TRBV11-2 to TRBJ2-2, with TRBD1 matching over 10 bases. V dropped 6 bases and J dropped 6; count of bases not matched to a gene: 10. Germline CDR1 and CDR2: SGHAT and FQNNGV. This CDR3 is 16 amino acids long. This chain's CDR3 is CASRTLRQGASGELFF. In DNA form, the CDR3 reads TGTGCCAGCAGGACGCTAAGACAGGGGGCGTCCGGGGAGCTGTTTTTT.

V gene TRBV5-1 combines with J gene TRBJ2-2; D tentatively fits TRBD1 or TRBD2 (5 bases each). Trimming took off 0 bases at V and 6 bases at J, with 9 bases between the two ends. Germline V gene sequence: CDR1 SGHRS, CDR2 YFSETQ. The CDR3 has 14 amino acids. CDR3 in amino acids: CASSLAGRAGELFF. In DNA form, the CDR3 reads TGCGCCAGCAGCTTGGCGGGGCGGGCCGGGGAGCTGTTTTTT.

The rearrangement joins TRBV5-1 to TRBJ2-7; D gene unclear. The CDR3 is 14 amino acids. Deletions cut 3 bases from V and 5 bases from J, with 15 bases between. The V gene's germline CDR1 is SGHRS and CDR2 YFSETQ. CDR3 coding DNA: TGCGCCAGCAGCTCCGGGCAGGTTGGGAACGAGCAGTACTTC. As protein: CASSSGQVGNEQYF.

The genes are TRBV28 and TRBJ2-7; D could derive from TRBD1 or TRBD2 (5 bases each). CDR3 length: 13 amino acids. Trimming left V 7 bases short and J 5 bases short, with 15 bases between. Germline CDR1 reads MDHEN; CDR2 reads SYDVKM. DNA for the CDR3: TGTGCCAGCATCTCCGGGGCCCACCACGAGCAGTACTTC. As protein: CASISGAHHEQYF.

This sequence joins TRBV2 and TRBJ1-3, with D possibly TRBD1 on 6 matching bases. Trimming cost V 6 bases and J 9 bases, with 18 bases left between them. CDR1 is SNHLY, CDR2 FYNNEI, per germline. The CDR3 loop spans 14 amino acids. For the CDR3, the DNA is TGTGCCAGCAGCGAGGGGGGATCTAGGAGCACCATATATTTT. It codes for CASSEGGSRSTIYF.

V usage is TRBV27 and J usage is TRBJ2-1; 9 bases fit TRBD2. V lost 3 bases and J lost 4; bases outside the gene matches: 4. Germline assignment: CDR1 MNHEY and CDR2 SMNVEV (reference sequence). The CDR3 contains 15 residues. The CDR3 region is CASSFRLAEYNEQFF. CDR3 bases: TGTGCCAGCAGTTTCCGACTAGCGGAGTACAATGAGCAGTTCTTC.

J is TRBJ2-5 and V is TRBV2; TRBD2 is a possible D gene (6 bases). This CDR3 region has 14 residues. V was shortened by 7 bases and J by 5 bases, with 17 bases between the two germline ends. Germline CDR1 is SNHLY and CDR2 is FYNNEI. CDR3 amino acids: CASTWVGGGETQYF. As DNA, the CDR3 is TGTGCCAGCACCTGGGTCGGGGGAGGTGAGACCCAGTACTTC.